Listed below are T cell receptor beta chains from one sample, sequenced in a study of T-cell memory formation after mild COVID-19. One entry per CDR3 protein results from TCRdb running MiXCR on the 5' RACE reads. The sample has roughly 260,000 distinct CDR3 sequences, roughly 15% seen once. Sequenced: PBMCs or a T cell subset sorted from them (not recorded which). The receptors were sampled from a man between 18 and 29 years old who had mild COVID-19 (a few samples of this study predate the infection). Cell type and time point are not known. Both conserved end residues are part of each CDR3. The D gene is left open where the match is weak. Not every row has a clone size; where given, it reads once, few, many or a size class.

>.|13|TRBJ2-4|many|TRBV5-1
TGCGCCAGCAGCATTTCGGACAAAAACATTCAGTACTTC
CASSISDKNIQYF
>.|13|TRBJ1-2|.|TRBV7-2
TGTGCCAGCAGCTTCCTCGGGGGGGGAGGCTACACCTTC
CASSFLGGGGYTF
>.|13|TRBJ2-5|few|TRBV29-1
TGCAGCGTTGAATCCGCGATCCAAGAGACCCAGTACTTC
CSVESAIQETQYF
>TRBD2|15|TRBJ2-1|few|TRBV20-1
TGCAGTGCTACCTCCCGGGGGGGATCCTACAATGAGCAGTTCTTC
CSATSRGGSYNEQFF
>TRBD2|16|TRBJ2-1|few|TRBV5-1
TGCGCCAGCAGCCCCGATATTCCTACTAGCGGCGATGAGCAGTTCTTC
CASSPDIPTSGDEQFF
>.|13|TRBJ2-2|.|TRBV12-3/TRBV12-4
TGTGCCAGCAGCCGTTCGGGGCCCGGGGAGCTGTTTTTT
CASSRSGPGELFF
>TRBD2|18|TRBJ2-1|.|TRBV7-3
TGTGCCAGCAGCTTAAGGCCTAGCGGGGGTGGCTCCTACAATGAGCAGTTCTTC
CASSLRPSGGGSYNEQFF
>TRBD2|16|TRBJ2-1|few|TRBV7-2
TGTGCCAGCAGCTATTCCCCCGGGACTAACTACAATGAGCAGTTCTTC
CASSYSPGTNYNEQFF
>TRBD1|17|TRBJ2-7|few|TRBV6-1
TGTGCCAGCAGTGAAGCGCGAGGGACAGGTCACTCCTACGAGCAGTACTTC
CASSEARGTGHSYEQYF
>TRBD2|15|TRBJ2-7|.|TRBV9
TGTGCCAGCAGCGCTGGGACTAGCGGGGTCTACGAGCAGTACTTC
CASSAGTSGVYEQYF
>TRBD2|16|TRBJ2-1|.|TRBV5-1
TGCGCCAGCAGCCCCCCTACTGGGCTAGCGGGGAATGAGCAGTTCTTC
CASSPPTGLAGNEQFF
>TRBD1|15|TRBJ1-4|few|TRBV27
TGTGCCAGCAGCAAGGACAGGGGGCGTTCGGGGTTTCTGTTTTTT
CASSKDRGRSGFLFF
>.|14|TRBJ2-1|.|TRBV11-2
TGTGCCAGCAGCTTAGCGCAGTCCTACAATGAGCAGTTCTTC
CASSLAQSYNEQFF
>TRBD2|18|TRBJ2-1|few|TRBV7-3
TGTGCCAGCAGTCAGGACCCGCTGGGACTAGCGGGGAGGAATGAGCAGTTCTTC
CASSQDPLGLAGRNEQFF
>.|15|TRBJ1-4|.|TRBV5-1
TGCGCCAGCAGCCTGGGCGGCACACGGGAGGAAAAACTGTTTTTT
CASSLGGTREEKLFF
>.|14|TRBJ1-2|.|TRBV20-1
TGCAGTGCTGGGGAAGGGGGGATAAACTATGGCTACACCTTC
CSAGEGGINYGYTF
>.|16|TRBJ1-6|few|TRBV27
TGTGCCGGGGTAGGCCCGGGGGAAGATAATAATTCACCCCTCCACTTT
CAGVGPGEDNNSPLHF
>.|16|TRBJ2-7|few|TRBV4-3
TGCGCCAGCAGCCAAGAATGGGGGGGCGCTCCCCACGAGCAGTACTTC
CASSQEWGGAPHEQYF
>.|14|TRBJ2-3|few|TRBV7-2
TGTGCCAGCAGCTACCGGAAGGGCCCAGATACGCAGTATTTT
CASSYRKGPDTQYF
>.|11|TRBJ2-7|many|TRBV5-6
TGTGCCAGCAGCTGGGACAACGAGCAGTACTTC
CASSWDNEQYF
>TRBD1|13|TRBJ1-2|few|TRBV29-1
TGCAGCGTTTCCGGGACAGGGGTCTATGGCTACACCTTC
CSVSGTGVYGYTF
>.|14|TRBJ1-5|.|TRBV4-2
TGTGCCAGCAGCCAAGTCAGGGCTAATCAGCCCCAGCATTTT
CASSQVRANQPQHF
>.|14|TRBJ1-3|few|TRBV20-1
TGCAGTGCTAGGTCGGAAAATTTAGGAAACACCATATATTTT
CSARSENLGNTIYF
>TRBD2|16|TRBJ2-1|.|TRBV7-2
TGTGCCAGCAGCGAACGTAGGGCGGGGGGCCACAATGAGCAGTTCTTC
CASSERRAGGHNEQFF
>.|13|TRBJ1-2|.|TRBV6-6
TGTGCCAGCTACTCATCTACTGACTATGGCTACACCTTC
CASYSSTDYGYTF
>.|13|TRBJ1-3|few|TRBV29-1
TGCAGCGTTGAAACAGGGCCTGGAAACACCATATATTTT
CSVETGPGNTIYF
>.|14|TRBJ1-4|.|TRBV27
TGTGCCAGCAGTTTAGTCAGTACTAATGAAAAACTGTTTTTT
CASSLVSTNEKLFF
>TRBD2|16|TRBJ2-5|.|TRBV6-2/TRBV6-3
TGTGCCAGCAGCCCCGGGAGGGGACCTAAAGGGGAGACCCAGTACTTC
CASSPGRGPKGETQYF
>.|16|TRBJ2-1|.|TRBV7-9
TGTGCCAGCAGCTTAGGAGAAACGGAAAACTACAATGAGCAGTTCTTC
CASSLGETENYNEQFF
>TRBD1|12|TRBJ2-7|.|TRBV29-1
TGCAGCGTTCGGACAGGGGGCTACGAGCAGTACTTC
CSVRTGGYEQYF
>.|14|TRBJ2-2|few|TRBV6-5
.
CASSYSFAQGAMFF
>.|13|TRBJ1-1|.|TRBV10-3
TGTGCCATCAGTGAGTTGGGTCAGAGTGGAGCTTTCTTT
CAISELGQSGAFF
>TRBD1|15|TRBJ1-4|many|TRBV7-8
TGTGCCAGCAGCGTACCGGGACAGACTAATGAAAAACTGTTTTTT
CASSVPGQTNEKLFF
>.|14|TRBJ2-5|.|TRBV9
TGTGCCAGCAGCGTAGGACCGGACGGAGAGACCCAGTACTTC
CASSVGPDGETQYF
>.|11|TRBJ2-1|.|TRBV7-3
TGTGCCAGCAGCTTAGGGGGTGAGCAGTTCTTC
CASSLGGEQFF
>TRBD2|13|TRBJ2-7|.|TRBV29-1
TGCAGCGTGGGGGGGAGGGCCTCCTACGAGCAGTACTTC
CSVGGRASYEQYF
>.|14|TRBJ1-1|.|TRBV5-1
TGCGCCAGCAGCTTGGATTACATGAACACTGAAGCTTTCTTT
CASSLDYMNTEAFF
>TRBD1|13|TRBJ2-1|many|TRBV29-1
TGCAGCGGGAACAGGGGAACCTACAATGAGCAGTTCTTC
CSGNRGTYNEQFF
>.|14|TRBJ1-4|.|TRBV5-1
TGCGCCAGCAGCTTGGCAGCGATCAATGAAAAACTGTTTTTT
CASSLAAINEKLFF
>.|15|TRBJ2-3|.|TRBV18
TGTGCCAGCTCCCCCCCGACGGTCAGCACAGATACGCAGTATTTT
CASSPPTVSTDTQYF
>.|12|TRBJ1-2|few|TRBV24-1
TGTGCCACCTGGGATAATAACTATGGCTACACCTTC
CATWDNNYGYTF
>.|17|TRBJ2-7|few|TRBV12-3/TRBV12-4
TGTGCCAGCAGTGTCCGAGAGGTAGGGAACCCATCCTACGAGCAGTACTTC
CASSVREVGNPSYEQYF
>.|14|TRBJ2-2|few|TRBV7-2
TGTGCCAGCAGCTTAAGACAGAGCACCGGGGAGCTGTTTTTT
CASSLRQSTGELFF
>TRBD2|17|TRBJ2-2|.|TRBV7-8
TGTGCCAGCAGCCGGACTAGCGGGGGCCTCATCACCGGGGAGCTGTTTTTT
CASSRTSGGLITGELFF
>TRBD2|16|TRBJ2-5|many|TRBV25-1
TGTGCCAGCAGTGCTACCAGCGGGGGTTACAAAGAGACCCAGTACTTC
CASSATSGGYKETQYF
>.|14|TRBJ1-6|few|TRBV10-3
TGTGCCATCAGGGGCCGGGAAGGTGATTCACCCCTCCACTTT
CAIRGREGDSPLHF
>.|13|TRBJ1-1|few|TRBV20-1
TGCAGTGCGAGAAACACAGGGACTACTGAAGCTTTCTTT
CSARNTGTTEAFF
>TRBD2|14|TRBJ2-7|many|TRBV7-9
TGTGCCAGCAGCCGAAGCGGGGGGGCCTACGAGCAGTACTTC
CASSRSGGAYEQYF
>TRBD2|16|TRBJ2-1|few|TRBV5-1
TGCGCCAGCAGCGTCTCACTAGCGGGGGGGCGTAATGAGCAGTTCTTC
CASSVSLAGGRNEQFF
>TRBD1|13|TRBJ1-1|few|TRBV18
TGTGCCAGCTCACCCCGGGACAGGGGAGAAGCTTTCTTT
CASSPRDRGEAFF
>TRBD1|17|TRBJ1-1|.|TRBV7-2
TGTGCCAGCAGCTATCGAAACCCAGGGGGCGCGGGGTCTGAAGCTTTCTTT
CASSYRNPGGAGSEAFF
>.|14|TRBJ1-3|.|TRBV4-3
TGCGCCAGCAGCCAAGATCAATCTGGAAACACCATATATTTT
CASSQDQSGNTIYF
>TRBD1|15|TRBJ2-1|many|TRBV7-3
TGTGCCAGCAGCATCGGACAGGGGTCGTACAATGAGCAGTTCTTC
CASSIGQGSYNEQFF
>.|14|TRBJ1-1|few|TRBV11-2
TGTGCCAGCAGCTTTCGAGGTAGCGACACTGAAGCTTTCTTT
CASSFRGSDTEAFF
>TRBD1|15|TRBJ2-1|few|TRBV20-1
TGCAGTGCTACAGCGCCGGGACAGTCTAGTAGTGGGCAGTTCTTC
CSATAPGQSSSGQFF
>TRBD1|13|TRBJ2-5|few|TRBV25-1
TGTGCCAGCAACAGGGGGCTCCAAGAGACCCAGTACTTC
CASNRGLQETQYF